Following are 28 T cell receptor beta chains from one sample sequenced in a study of control samples from healthy donors and cancer patients. Assay used: immunoSEQ multiplex PCR; TCRdb lists only in-frame clones, some missing. The table has about 94,000 clones, 90% seen once. Material: blood. The receptor set was obtained from a woman under 30 in good health.

This rearrangement joins TRBV9 to TRBJ2-2; TRBD2 matches at 9 bases. Germline assignment: CDR1 SGDLS and CDR2 YYNGEE. The V gene end was trimmed by 0 bases and the J gene end by 4 bases; junction bases not matched to a gene: 4. The CDR3 is 16 amino acids. CDR3 loop: CASSVALAGVTGELFF. In DNA form, the CDR3 reads TGTGCCAGCAGCGTAGCATTAGCGGGGGTCACCGGGGAGCTGTTTTTT. Drawing the rest from reference TRBV9 and TRBJ2-2, the complete variable domain is DSGVTQTPKHLITATGQRVTLRCSPRSGDLSVYWYQQSLDQGLQFLIQYYNGEERAKGNILERFSAQQFPDLHSELNLSSLELGDSALYFCASSVALAGVTGELFFGEGSRLTVL.

The chain has TRBV5-6 and TRBJ2-6; D not certain. The V and J ends lost 2 bases and 1 base respectively, with 7 bases between them. CDR3 length: 15 residues. Per germline, CDR1 SGHDT and CDR2 YYEEEE. The CDR3, as DNA: TGTGCCAGCAGCTTAGTTGGGTCTGGGGCCAACGTCCTGACTTTC. As protein: CASSLVGSGANVLTF.

The chain couples TRBV7-8 to TRBJ1-1; D not certain. Trimming shortened V by 2 bases and J by 2 bases, and 6 bases separated the two germline ends. This CDR3 has 13 residues. The germline gives CDR1 SGHVS, CDR2 FQNEAQ. CDR3 sequence reads: CASSLFHNTEAFF. The CDR3 DNA reads TGTGCCAGCAGCTTATTTCACAACACTGAAGCTTTCTTT.

The V gene is TRBV27, the J gene TRBJ2-5; 16 nucleotides line up with TRBD2. The V and J ends lost 5 bases and 4 bases, in that order; junction bases with no gene match: 7. The CDR3 loop spans 17 amino acids. Germline CDR1 MNHEY, CDR2 SMNVEV (reference sequence). DNA of the CDR3: TGTGCCAGCAGTAAAGGGACTAGCGGGGGGGAGGGAGAGACCCAGTACTTC. It codes for CASSKGTSGGEGETQYF.

The chain uses TRBV10-3 and TRBJ1-3, with D possibly matching TRBD1 (5 bases). The CDR3 consists of 15 residues. Trimming removed 0 bases from V and 2 bases from J, with 8 bases in between. Germline V lookup: CDR1 ENHRY, CDR2 SYGVKD. CDR3 in amino acids: CAISESQGTGNTIYF. CDR3 DNA sequence: TGTGCCATCAGTGAGTCCCAGGGTACTGGAAACACCATATATTTT.

The chain couples TRBV6-5 to TRBJ2-1, with TRBD2 as a possible D gene (6 bases). Deletions cut 7 bases from V and 3 bases from J, with 16 bases between. This CDR3 is built from 15 residues. Germline V CDR1 and CDR2: MNHEY, SVGAGI. The CDR3 is CASTTGENGYNEQFF. The DNA of the CDR3 is TGTGCCAGCACCACGGGGGAGAATGGCTACAATGAGCAGTTCTTC.

This clone occurred once. This chain connects TRBV7-9 to TRBJ2-5; D not certain. The CDR3 consists of 16 residues. Between the trimmed V and J ends, which lost 0 bases and 3 bases, there was a span of 14 bases. Germline lookup yields CDR1 SEHNR and CDR2 FQNEAQ (reference sequence). The CDR3 sequence: CASSLALVAGEETQYF. In DNA form, the CDR3 reads TGTGCCAGCAGCTTAGCGCTGGTCGCAGGAGAAGAGACCCAGTACTTC. Filled out from reference TRBV7-9 and TRBJ2-5, the complete variable domain reads DTGVSQNPRHKITKRGQNVTFRCDPISEHNRLYWYRQTLGQGPEFLTYFQNEAQLEKSRLLSDRFSAERPKGSFSTLEIQRTEQGDSAMYLCASSLALVAGEETQYFGPGTRLLVL.

This sequence joins TRBV4-1 and TRBJ1-5; D not resolved. Trimming stripped 3 bases from V and 1 base from J, with 10 bases between. The CDR3 runs 15 residues. Germline CDR1 reads MGHRA; CDR2 reads YSYEKL. The CDR3 DNA follows: TGCGCCAGCAGCCAGGGGAAGGACAGCAATCAGCCCCAGCATTTT. Residues: CASSQGKDSNQPQHF.

The chain combines TRBV7-6 with TRBJ2-1, with D possibly matching TRBD1 (5 bases). CDR1 is SGHVS, CDR2 FNYEAQ, per germline. The V end lost 1 base, the J end lost 7 bases, and 14 bases lay between the germline ends. CDR3 length equals 15 residues. CDR3: CASSLGVTGSNEQFF. Here the CDR3 DNA reads TGTGCCAGCAGCTTAGGGGTAACAGGATCAAATGAGCAGTTCTTC. Combining the CDR3 with reference TRBV7-6 and TRBJ2-1 gives the whole variable domain GAGVSQSPRYKVTKRGQDVALRCDPISGHVSLYWYRQALGQGPEFLTYFNYEAQQDKSGLPNDRFSAERPEGSISTLTIQRTEQRDSAMYRCASSLGVTGSNEQFFGPGTRLTVL.

The rearrangement joins TRBV10-3 to TRBJ1-1, with TRBD1 matching over 11 bases. V trimming: 6 bases; J trimming: 4 bases; junction bases outside the gene matches: 10. Germline assignment: CDR1 ENHRY and CDR2 SYGVKD. The CDR3 contains 16 residues. The CDR3 DNA reads TGTGCCATCAGAGACGGGACAGGGGGGTGGGGCACTGAAGCTTTCTTT. Its translation is CAIRDGTGGWGTEAFF.

The V gene is TRBV27, the J gene TRBJ2-3; D uncertain. V was clipped by 8 bases and J by 2 bases, with 14 bases between them. The CDR3 sequence is 14 residues long. Germline lookup yields CDR1 MNHEY and CDR2 SMNVEV (reference sequence). In nucleotides, the CDR3 is TGTGCCAGCGCTCCCTTACCACTCACAGATACGCAGTATTTT. Protein product: CASAPLPLTDTQYF.

CDR3 in DNA: TGCGCCAGCAGCCAAGACAGGGAGGAGCAGTACTTC. Translating it yields CASSQDREEQYF. The genes are TRBV4-1 and TRBJ2-7; D assignment may be TRBD1 or TRBD2 (5 bases each). CDR3 length: 12 residues. Trimming shortened V by 0 bases and J by 7 bases, and 7 bases separated the two germline ends. The germline V gene encodes CDR1 MGHRA and CDR2 YSYEKL.

The chain uses TRBV27 and TRBJ2-7, with D unresolved. V was pared by 6 bases and J by 7 bases, with 10 bases between. Germline V gene data show CDR1 as MNHEY and CDR2 as SMNVEV (reference sequence). CDR3 length: 11 residues. CDR3 DNA: TGTGCCAGCAGCGTCCTGGGGGAGCAGTACTTC. Translating it yields CASSVLGEQYF.

The rearrangement uses TRBV19 and TRBJ2-7, with D unclear. Trimming pared 6 bases from V and 6 bases from J, leaving 12 bases between. This CDR3 is 12 amino acids long. The germline CDR1 and CDR2 sequences are LNHDA and SQIVND (reference sequence). CDR3 loop: CASSSPPSEQYF. The CDR3 DNA follows: TGTGCCAGTAGCAGCCCCCCGTCCGAGCAGTACTTC.

V gene TRBV7-8 combines with J gene TRBJ1-1, with unresolved D. V lost 3 bases and J 1 base, leaving 12 bases between the germline ends. The CDR3 extends over 15 amino acids. Germline V gene lookup returns CDR1 SGHVS and CDR2 FQNEAQ. The CDR3 reads CASSFLSGRNTEAFF. The CDR3 DNA reads TGTGCCAGCAGCTTTTTATCCGGGAGGAACACTGAAGCTTTCTTT.

The chain links TRBV6-5 to TRBJ2-7; D not certain. Trimming took off 6 bases at V and 0 bases at J, with 3 bases between the two ends. The CDR3 length is 11 residues. Germline assignment: CDR1 MNHEY and CDR2 SVGAGI. CDR3: CASRASYEQYF. The CDR3 coding sequence is TGTGCCAGCAGGGCCTCCTACGAGCAGTACTTC.

The rearrangement joins TRBV24-1 to TRBJ1-2; TRBD1 agrees at 7 bases. CDR1 KGHDR and CDR2 SFDVKD come from the germline V gene. The ends lost 4 bases at V and 8 bases at J; junction bases unmatched: 12. The CDR3 consists of 15 residues. CDR3 amino acids: CATSDPGTAPRGYTF. The CDR3 DNA reads as TGTGCCACCAGTGACCCCGGGACAGCGCCGCGGGGCTACACCTTC.

The chain couples TRBV5-1 to TRBJ2-5; 8 nucleotides match TRBD2. V gave up 4 bases and J gave up 5 bases; unmatched junction bases: 10. The length of the CDR3 is 15 residues. Germline CDR1 is SGHRS and CDR2 is YFSETQ. CDR3 sequence reads: CASSRSTSGSETQYF. CDR3 nucleotide sequence: TGCGCCAGCAGCCGCAGCACTAGCGGCTCGGAGACCCAGTACTTC.

This chain connects TRBV6-5 to TRBJ2-7; D might be TRBD1 (5 bases). V dropped 5 bases and J dropped 0 bases, with 8 bases sitting between them. The CDR3 sequence is 13 residues long. Germline assignment: CDR1 MNHEY and CDR2 SVGAGI. The CDR3, as DNA: TGTGCCAGCAGTCCCAGGGACTCCTACGAGCAGTACTTC. Translated, it gives CASSPRDSYEQYF.

This clone was recorded once. This chain uses TRBV18 with TRBJ1-5; 8 bases align to TRBD1. Losses at the gene ends were 6 bases for V and 7 bases for J; bases not matched to a gene: 5. The CDR3 is 13 residues long. CDR1 is KGHSH and CDR2 is LQKENI in the germline V gene. CDR3 in DNA: TGTGCCAGCTCTCAGGACAGGGTACAGCCCCAGCATTTT. It codes for CASSQDRVQPQHF.

CDR3 amino acids: CASSQELGDSNQPQHF. CDR3 sequence (DNA): TGTGCCAGCAGCCAAGAACTTGGGGATAGCAATCAGCCCCAGCATTTT. This chain connects TRBV4-2 to TRBJ1-5; no firm D call. Looked up from germline, CDR1 is LGHNA and CDR2 is YNFKEQ. The CDR3 runs 16 residues. Trimming pared 0 bases from V and 0 bases from J, leaving 9 bases between.

V is TRBV6-5 and J is TRBJ1-2; 8 bases are shared with TRBD1. Trimming removed 4 bases from V and 5 bases from J; junction bases left unmatched: 12. Germline V gene data show CDR1 as MNHEY and CDR2 as SVGAGI. This CDR3 is 16 amino acids long. This chain's CDR3 is CASSLLRTGLLYGYTF. As DNA, the CDR3 is TGTGCCAGCAGTTTATTACGGACAGGGCTACTTTATGGCTACACCTTC.

The V gene is TRBV9, the J gene TRBJ1-1; D is undetermined. V lost 3 bases and J 1 base, leaving 13 bases between the germline ends. The V gene's germline CDR1 is SGDLS and CDR2 YYNGEE. The CDR3 extends over 15 amino acids. The CDR3, as DNA: TGTGCCAGCAGCGAAAGTGCAACCTCGAACACTGAAGCTTTCTTT. This encodes CASSESATSNTEAFF.

A word on this clone: Sequence at one end of the junction differs from germline and may be a read error. V usage is TRBV11-2 and J usage is TRBJ1-2; perhaps TRBD1 as D (6 bases). CDR3 length equals 10 residues. Germline loops: CDR1 SGHAT, CDR2 FQNNGV. CDR3 nucleotide sequence: TGTGCCAGCAGCCACAGGACAGTAGCCTTC. This translates into CASSHRTVAF.

This chain's CDR3 is CASSRTENTEAFF. CDR3 sequence (DNA): TGTGCCAGCAGCCGGACAGAGAACACTGAAGCTTTCTTT. The rearrangement uses TRBV11-3 and TRBJ1-1, with D perhaps TRBD1 (6 bases). Trimming stripped 5 bases from V and 1 base from J, with 8 bases between. This CDR3 comprises 13 residues. Per germline, CDR1 SGHNT and CDR2 YENEEA.

The chain recombines TRBV29-1 with TRBJ1-1; the D gene is possibly TRBD1 (5 bases). This CDR3 region has 13 residues. V lost 5 bases and J lost 1, with 11 bases in between. CDR1 SQVTM and CDR2 ANQGSEA come from the germline V gene. The CDR3 nucleotides are TGCAGCGTTCTGGGGGGTTGGAACACTGAAGCTTTCTTT. This translates into CSVLGGWNTEAFF.

V gene TRBV6-1 combines with J gene TRBJ1-1, with 8 bases fitting TRBD1. V dropped 3 bases and J dropped 1; count of bases not matched to a gene: 4. The CDR3 has 15 amino acids. CDR1 is MNHNS and CDR2 is SASEGT in the germline V gene. The CDR3: CASSEGTGKNTEAFF. The CDR3 nucleotides are TGTGCCAGCAGTGAGGGGACAGGAAAGAACACTGAAGCTTTCTTT.

V and J are TRBV6-1 and TRBJ2-7; a possible D gene is TRBD1 (5 bases). CDR1 is MNHNS, CDR2 SASEGT, per germline. Trimming stripped 2 bases from V and 3 bases from J, with 8 bases between. This CDR3 has 13 amino acids. CDR3 DNA sequence: TGTGCCAGCAGTGAACAGGGCTACTACGAGCAGTACTTC. It specifies CASSEQGYYEQYF.